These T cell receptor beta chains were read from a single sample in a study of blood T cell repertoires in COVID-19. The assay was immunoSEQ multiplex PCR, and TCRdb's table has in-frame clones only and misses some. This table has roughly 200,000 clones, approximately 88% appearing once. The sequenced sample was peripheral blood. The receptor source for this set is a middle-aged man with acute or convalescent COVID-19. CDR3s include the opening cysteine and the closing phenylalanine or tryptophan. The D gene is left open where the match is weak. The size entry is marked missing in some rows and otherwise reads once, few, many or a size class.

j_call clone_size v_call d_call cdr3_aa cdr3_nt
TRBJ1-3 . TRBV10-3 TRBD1 CAISTGQGRTYPGNTIYF TGTGCCATCAGTACGGGACAGGGAAGGACCTACCCTGGAAACACCATATATTTT
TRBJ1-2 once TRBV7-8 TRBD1 CASSSLDRGVGYTF TGTGCCAGCAGCTCTCTCGACAGGGGCGTAGGCTACACCTTC
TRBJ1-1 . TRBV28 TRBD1 CASSSPGQTESEAFF TGTGCCAGCAGTTCTCCGGGACAGACAGAATCTGAAGCTTTCTTT
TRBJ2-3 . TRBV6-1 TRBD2 CASSDRLAGGPDTQYF TGTGCCAGCAGTGATAGGCTAGCGGGGGGGCCGGATACGCAGTATTTT
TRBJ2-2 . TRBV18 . CASSREITSNTGELFF TGTGCCAGCTCACGCGAGATTACTTCGAACACCGGGGAGCTGTTTTTT
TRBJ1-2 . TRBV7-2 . CASRTGTANYGYTF TGTGCCAGCAGGACAGGTACAGCTAACTATGGCTACACCTTC
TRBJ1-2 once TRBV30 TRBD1 CAWTTSGGGAIYGYTF TGTGCCTGGACCACTTCGGGAGGGGGCGCAATCTATGGCTACACCTTC
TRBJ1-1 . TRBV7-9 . CASSFLQSNTEAFF TGTGCCAGCAGCTTCCTACAGTCGAACACTGAAGCTTTCTTT
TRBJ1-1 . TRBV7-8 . CASSFQGGGAFF TGTGCCAGCAGCTTTCAGGGCGGGGGAGCTTTCTTT
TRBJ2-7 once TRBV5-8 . CASSLAGVNYEQYF TGTGCCAGCAGCTTGGCGGGGGTTAACTACGAGCAGTACTTC
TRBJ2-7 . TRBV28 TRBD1 CASLDAGQVFHEQYF TGTGCCAGCCTCGATGCGGGACAGGTTTTTCACGAGCAGTACTTC
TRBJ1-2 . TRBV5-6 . CASSLEEGYYGYTF TGTGCCAGCAGCTTAGAGGAGGGTTACTATGGCTACACCTTC
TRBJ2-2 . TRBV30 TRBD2 CASTSGTGELFF TGTGCCTCTACTAGCGGTACCGGGGAGCTGTTTTTT
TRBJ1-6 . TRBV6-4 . CASSVTGNYNSPLHF TGTGCCAGCAGTGTTACAGGCAACTATAATTCACCCCTCCACTTT
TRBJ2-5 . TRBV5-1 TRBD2 CASSLFLAGQQETQYF TGCGCCAGCAGCTTATTTCTAGCGGGGCAGCAAGAGACCCAGTACTTC
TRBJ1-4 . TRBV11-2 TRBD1 CASSLGQGSEKLFF TGTGCCAGCAGCCTTGGACAGGGAAGTGAAAAACTGTTTTTT
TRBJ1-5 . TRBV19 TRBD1 CASRDRGWQPQHF TGTGCCAGTCGTGACAGGGGCTGGCAGCCCCAGCATTTT
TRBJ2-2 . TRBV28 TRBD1 CATGQGDTGELFF TGTGCCACGGGACAGGGGGACACCGGGGAGCTGTTTTTT
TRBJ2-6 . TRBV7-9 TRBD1 CASSKGQDFSGANVLTF TGTGCCAGCAGCAAAGGACAGGACTTCTCTGGGGCCAACGTCCTGACTTTC
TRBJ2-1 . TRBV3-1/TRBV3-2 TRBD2 CASTPSGETHNEQFF TGTGCCAGCACCCCTAGCGGGGAAACCCACAATGAGCAGTTCTTC
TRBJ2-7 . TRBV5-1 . CASSPGGPSYEQYF TGCGCCAGCAGCCCCGGTGGGCCCTCCTACGAGCAGTACTTC
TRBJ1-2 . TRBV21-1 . CASSSRFGITNYGYTF TGTGCCAGCAGCAGTCGGTTCGGGATAACGAACTATGGCTACACCTTC
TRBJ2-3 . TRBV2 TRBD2 CASSGLAGGLGTDTQYF TGTGCCAGCAGCGGACTAGCGGGGGGGCTGGGCACAGATACGCAGTATTTT
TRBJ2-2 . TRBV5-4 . CASSQGSSRQTGELFF TGTGCCAGCAGCCAAGGATCGTCCAGGCAAACCGGGGAGCTGTTTTTT